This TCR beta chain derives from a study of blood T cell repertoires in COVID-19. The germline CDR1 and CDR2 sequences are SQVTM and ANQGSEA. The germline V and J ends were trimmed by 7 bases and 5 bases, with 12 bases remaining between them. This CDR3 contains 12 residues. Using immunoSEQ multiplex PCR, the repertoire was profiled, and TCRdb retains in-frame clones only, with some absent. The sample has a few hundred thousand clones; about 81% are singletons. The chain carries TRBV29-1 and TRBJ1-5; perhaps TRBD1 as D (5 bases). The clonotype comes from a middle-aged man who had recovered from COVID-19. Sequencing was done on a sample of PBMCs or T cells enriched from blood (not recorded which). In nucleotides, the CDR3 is TGCAGCGCCAAACGGGGGGATCAGCCCCAGCATTTT. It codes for CSAKRGDQPQHF.